This TCR beta chain stems from a study of OX40 agonist ivuxolimab in advanced cancers. About the research overall: Patients with hepatocellular carcinoma, melanoma, renal cell or head and neck cancer made up the dose-escalation patients. Partial responses, seen in three patients, involved one hepatocellular carcinoma and two cutaneous melanomas. Of mixed ages from 23 to 79 and averaging roughly 66 years, the group was around 78% male. Study-wide results and caveats: No determination was made of the antigen specificity of the expanded peripheral T cells.

Data came from immunoSEQ multiplex PCR; TCRdb stores just in-frame clones and leaves some out. Among approximately 73,000 clones, 87% were seen once, and the ten largest hold 1.3%. The CDR3 loop spans 13 amino acids. Trimming left V 7 bases short and J 7 bases short, with 17 bases between. CDR1 and CDR2 (germline): SGHDT, YYEEEE. This clone was counted a few times. Antigen: not known. The TCR originated in an adult with an advanced solid tumor such as melanoma, head and neck, liver or kidney cancer. Sample: CD4+ or CD8+ T cells sorted from blood, taken in a trial of the OX40 agonist ivuxolimab. The chain uses TRBV5-6 and TRBJ1-2; unclear D gene. CDR3 DNA: TGTGCCAGCTCCGCTAATGGTATCGGTGGCTACACCTTC. Amino acid sequence: CASSANGIGGYTF.